This T cell receptor beta chain emerged from a study of T cell repertoires in cytomegalovirus infection. Study summary: Shared public TCR beta signatures pointed to both CMV infection and a matching HLA type.

With 7 bases clipped from V and 8 bases from J, the junction kept 7 bases outside the gene matches. In germline, CDR1 is SQVTM, CDR2 ANQGSEA. The CDR3 loop spans 12 amino acids. TCRdb re-called the reads through MiXCR, storing one row per CDR3 protein. The sample shows fewer than 350,000 distinct CDR3 sequences, under 35% of them seen only once. In its sample, this clonotype was seen many times. Antigen unknown. The sequence was obtained from a human donor in good health (CMV status not recorded). Some clones in this sample may be carry-over from other donors' samples. Source: cultured PBMCs, taken from culture after CMV antigen stimulation. The rearrangement joins TRBV29-1 to TRBJ2-1; 8 nucleotides align to TRBD2. The CDR3 DNA is TGCAGCGGCTCTCTAGCGGGCTATGAGCAGTTCTTC. This gives the protein CSGSLAGYEQFF.